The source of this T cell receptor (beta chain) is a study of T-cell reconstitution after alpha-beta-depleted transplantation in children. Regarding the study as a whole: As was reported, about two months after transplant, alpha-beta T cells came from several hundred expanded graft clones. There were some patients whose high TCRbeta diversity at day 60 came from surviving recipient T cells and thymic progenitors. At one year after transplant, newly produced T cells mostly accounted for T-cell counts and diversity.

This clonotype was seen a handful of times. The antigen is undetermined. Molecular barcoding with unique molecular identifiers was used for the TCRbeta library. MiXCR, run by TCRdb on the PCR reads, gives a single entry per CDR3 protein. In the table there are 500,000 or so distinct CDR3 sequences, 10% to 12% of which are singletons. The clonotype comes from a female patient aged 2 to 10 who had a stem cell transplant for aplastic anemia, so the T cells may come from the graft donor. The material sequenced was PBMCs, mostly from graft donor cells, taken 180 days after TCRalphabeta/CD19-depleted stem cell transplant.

The CDR3 DNA reads as TGTGCCACCAGCAGAGATACCCGGGGCTACACCTTC. Its translation: CATSRDTRGYTF. The chain carries TRBV15 and TRBJ1-2; D ambiguous. Germline CDR1 LNHNV, CDR2 YYDKDF (reference sequence). V lost 0 bases, J lost 8 bases, and 7 bases lay in between. CDR3 length equals 12 residues. Based on the CDR3 plus reference TRBV15 and TRBJ1-2, the full variable domain is DAMVIQNPRYQVTQFGKPVTLSCSQTLNHNVMYWYQQKSSQAPKLLFHYYDKDFNNEADTPDNFQSRRPNTSFCFLDIRSPGLGDTAMYLCATSRDTRGYTFGSGTRLTVV.